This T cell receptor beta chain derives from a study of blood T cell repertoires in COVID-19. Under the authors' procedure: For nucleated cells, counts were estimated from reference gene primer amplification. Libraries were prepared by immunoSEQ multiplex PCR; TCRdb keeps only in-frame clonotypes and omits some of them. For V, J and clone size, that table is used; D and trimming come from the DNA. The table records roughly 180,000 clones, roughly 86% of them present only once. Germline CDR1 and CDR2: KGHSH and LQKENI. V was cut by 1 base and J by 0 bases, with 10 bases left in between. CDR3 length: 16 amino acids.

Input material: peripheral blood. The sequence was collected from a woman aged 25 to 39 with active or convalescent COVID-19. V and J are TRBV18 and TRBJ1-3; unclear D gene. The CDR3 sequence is CASSPRAVDSGNTIYF. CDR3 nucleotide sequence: TGTGCCAGCTCACCACGGGCAGTTGACTCTGGAAACACCATATATTTT. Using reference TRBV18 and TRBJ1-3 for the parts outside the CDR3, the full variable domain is NAGVMQNPRHLVRRRGQEARLRCSPMKGHSHVYWYRQLPEEGLKFMVYLQKENIIDESGMPKERFSAEFPKEGPSILRIQQVVRGDSAAYFCASSPRAVDSGNTIYFGEGSWLTVV.